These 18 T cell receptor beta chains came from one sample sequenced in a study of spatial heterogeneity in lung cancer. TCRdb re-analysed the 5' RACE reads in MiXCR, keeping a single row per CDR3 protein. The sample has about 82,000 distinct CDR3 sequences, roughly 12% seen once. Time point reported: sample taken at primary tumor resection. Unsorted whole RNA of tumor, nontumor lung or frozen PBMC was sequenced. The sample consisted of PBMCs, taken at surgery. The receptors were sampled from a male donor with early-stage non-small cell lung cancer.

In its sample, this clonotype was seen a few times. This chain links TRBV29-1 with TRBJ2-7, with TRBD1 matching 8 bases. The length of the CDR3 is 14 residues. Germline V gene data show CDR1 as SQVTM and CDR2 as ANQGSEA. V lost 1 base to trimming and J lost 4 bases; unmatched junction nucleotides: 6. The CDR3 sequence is CSVEVQGAGYEQYF. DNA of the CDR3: TGCAGCGTTGAAGTGCAGGGGGCAGGGTACGAGCAGTACTTC.

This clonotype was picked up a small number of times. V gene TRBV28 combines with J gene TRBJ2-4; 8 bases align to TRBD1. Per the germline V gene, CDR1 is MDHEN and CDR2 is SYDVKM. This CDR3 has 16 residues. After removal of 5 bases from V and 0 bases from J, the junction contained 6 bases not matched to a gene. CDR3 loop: CASSAGQASAKNIQYF. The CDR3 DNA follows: TGTGCCAGCAGTGCGGGACAGGCGTCAGCCAAAAACATTCAGTACTTC.

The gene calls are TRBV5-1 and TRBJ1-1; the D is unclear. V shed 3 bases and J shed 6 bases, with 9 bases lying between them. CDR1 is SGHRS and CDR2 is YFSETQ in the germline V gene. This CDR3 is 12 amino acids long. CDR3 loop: CASSSDGPEAFF. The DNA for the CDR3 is TGCGCCAGCAGCTCTGACGGCCCTGAAGCTTTCTTT. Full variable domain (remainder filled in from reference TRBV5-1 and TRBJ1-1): KAGVTQTPRYLIKTRGQQVTLSCSPISGHRSVSWYQQTPGQGLQFLFEYFSETQRNKGNFPGRFSGRQFSNSRSEMNVSTLELGDSALYLCASSSDGPEAFFGQGTRLTVV.

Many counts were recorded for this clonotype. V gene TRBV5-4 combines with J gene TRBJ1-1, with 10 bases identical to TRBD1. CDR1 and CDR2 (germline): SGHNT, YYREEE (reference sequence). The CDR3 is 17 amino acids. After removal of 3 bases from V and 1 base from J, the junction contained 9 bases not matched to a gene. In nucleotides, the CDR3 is TGTGCCAGCAGCTCCCGGGACAGGGGCCCCTCGAACACTGAAGCTTTCTTT. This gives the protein CASSSRDRGPSNTEAFF.

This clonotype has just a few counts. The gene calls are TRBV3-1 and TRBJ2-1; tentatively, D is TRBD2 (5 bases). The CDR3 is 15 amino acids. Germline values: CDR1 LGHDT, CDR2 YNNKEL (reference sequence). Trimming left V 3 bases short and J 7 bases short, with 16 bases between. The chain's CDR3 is CASSHNPGNGNEQFF. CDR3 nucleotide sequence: TGTGCCAGCAGCCATAACCCGGGGAATGGGAATGAGCAGTTCTTC.

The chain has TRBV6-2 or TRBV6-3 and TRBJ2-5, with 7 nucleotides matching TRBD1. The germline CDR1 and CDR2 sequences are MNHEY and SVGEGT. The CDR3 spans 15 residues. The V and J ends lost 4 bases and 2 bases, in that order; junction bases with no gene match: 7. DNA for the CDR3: TGTGCCAGCAGTTGGTCGGGACAGTCGCAAGAGACCCAGTACTTC. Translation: CASSWSGQSQETQYF.

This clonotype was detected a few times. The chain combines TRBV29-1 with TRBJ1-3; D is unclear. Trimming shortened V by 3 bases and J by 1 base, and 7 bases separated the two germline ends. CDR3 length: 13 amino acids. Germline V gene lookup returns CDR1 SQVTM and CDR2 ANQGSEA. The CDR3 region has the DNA TGCAGCGTTGATAAGGTATCTGGAAACACCATATATTTT. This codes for CSVDKVSGNTIYF.

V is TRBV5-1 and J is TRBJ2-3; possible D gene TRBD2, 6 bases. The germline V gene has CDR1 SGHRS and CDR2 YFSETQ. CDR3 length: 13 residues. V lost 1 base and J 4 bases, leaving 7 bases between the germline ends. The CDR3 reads CASSLTGADTQYF. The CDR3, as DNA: TGCGCCAGCAGCTTGACGGGGGCAGATACGCAGTATTTT.

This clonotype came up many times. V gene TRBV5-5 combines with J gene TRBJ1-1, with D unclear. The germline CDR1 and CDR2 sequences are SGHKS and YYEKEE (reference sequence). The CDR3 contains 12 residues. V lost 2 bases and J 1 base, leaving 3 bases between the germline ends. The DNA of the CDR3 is TGTGCCAGCAGCTTCGGGAACACTGAAGCTTTCTTT. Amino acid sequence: CASSFGNTEAFF.

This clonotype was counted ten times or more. The CDR3 here is CASSGGGSTDTQYF. In DNA, the CDR3 is TGTGCCAGCAGCGGTGGGGGGAGCACAGATACGCAGTATTTT. V gene TRBV7-3 combines with J gene TRBJ2-3; weak D call: TRBD2 (6 bases). Germline loops: CDR1 SGHTA, CDR2 FQGTGA. Trimming shortened V by 5 bases and J by 0 bases, and 9 bases separated the two germline ends. CDR3 length: 14 residues.

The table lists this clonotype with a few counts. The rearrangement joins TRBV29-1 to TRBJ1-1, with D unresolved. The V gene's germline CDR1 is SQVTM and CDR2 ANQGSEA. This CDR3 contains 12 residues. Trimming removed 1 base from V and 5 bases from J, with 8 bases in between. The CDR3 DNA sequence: TGCAGCGTTGAAGGTGGGTGGACTGAAGCTTTCTTT. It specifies CSVEGGWTEAFF.

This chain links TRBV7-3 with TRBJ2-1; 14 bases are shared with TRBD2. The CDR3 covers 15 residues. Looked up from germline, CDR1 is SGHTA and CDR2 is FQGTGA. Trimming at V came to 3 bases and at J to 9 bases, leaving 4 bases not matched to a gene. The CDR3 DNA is TGTGCCAGCAGCTTTGGGACTAGCGGGGGTGTTGAGCAGTTCTTC. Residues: CASSFGTSGGVEQFF.

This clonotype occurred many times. This CDR3 reads CAISESDEEKLFF. For the CDR3, the DNA is TGTGCCATCAGTGAGTCAGATGAAGAAAAACTGTTTTTT. This sequence joins TRBV10-3 and TRBJ1-4; D is unclear. The ends were cut back, 0 bases at V and 8 bases at J, with 7 bases in the middle. Germline CDR1 is ENHRY and CDR2 is SYGVKD. This CDR3 is built from 13 residues.

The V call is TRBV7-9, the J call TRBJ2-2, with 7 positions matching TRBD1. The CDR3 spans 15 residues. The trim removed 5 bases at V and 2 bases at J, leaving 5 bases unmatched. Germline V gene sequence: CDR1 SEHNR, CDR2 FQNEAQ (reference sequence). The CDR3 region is CASSDNRGNTGELFF. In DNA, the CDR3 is TGTGCCAGCAGCGACAACAGGGGAAACACCGGGGAGCTGTTTTTT.

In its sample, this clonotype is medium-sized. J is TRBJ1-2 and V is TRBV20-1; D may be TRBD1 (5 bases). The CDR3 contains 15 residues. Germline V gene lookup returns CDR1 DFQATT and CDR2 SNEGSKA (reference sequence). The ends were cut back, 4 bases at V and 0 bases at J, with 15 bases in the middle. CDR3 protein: CSAISTELANYGYTF. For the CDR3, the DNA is TGCAGTGCTATATCGACAGAGTTAGCTAACTATGGCTACACCTTC.

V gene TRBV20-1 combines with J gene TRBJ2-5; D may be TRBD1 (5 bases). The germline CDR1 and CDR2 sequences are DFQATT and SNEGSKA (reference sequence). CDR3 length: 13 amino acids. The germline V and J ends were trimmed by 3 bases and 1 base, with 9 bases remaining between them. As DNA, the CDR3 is TGCAGTGCTAGGGCCCAGGGCCAAGAGACCCAGTACTTC. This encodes CSARAQGQETQYF.

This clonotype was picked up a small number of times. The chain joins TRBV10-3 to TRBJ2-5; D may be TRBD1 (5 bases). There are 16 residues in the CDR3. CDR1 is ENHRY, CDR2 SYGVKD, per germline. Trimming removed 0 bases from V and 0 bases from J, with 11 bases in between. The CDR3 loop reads CAISESRLGHQETQYF. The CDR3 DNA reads TGTGCCATCAGTGAGTCTAGGTTGGGGCACCAAGAGACCCAGTACTTC.

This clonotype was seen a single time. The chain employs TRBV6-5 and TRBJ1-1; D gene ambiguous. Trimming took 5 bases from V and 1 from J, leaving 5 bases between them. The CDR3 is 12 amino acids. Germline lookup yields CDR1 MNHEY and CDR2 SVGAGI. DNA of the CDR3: TGTGCCAGCAGTCACGGGAACACTGAAGCTTTCTTT. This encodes CASSHGNTEAFF.